This paragraph reports one T cell receptor (beta chain). The antigen is not known. The sample originates from a study of long-term antiretroviral therapy in people with HIV. Study-level background: The earliest samples came about a decade before the 2015 immediate-ART recommendation.

Germline V lookup: CDR1 MNHNS, CDR2 SASEGT. Trimming cost V 3 bases and J 0 bases, with 5 bases left between them. The CDR3 totals 14 residues. Roughly 1-11 million cryopreserved PBMC were held in samples before DNA extraction. General study results and limits: Documentation of ART adherence, viral resistance or therapy changes was absent.

At survey level, the immunoSEQ assay was run in its v3.0 version. Assay: immunoSEQ multiplex PCR; the TCRdb copy retains only in-frame clones and omits some. The sample comprises about 18,000 clones, approximately 80% of which are singletons, and more than 15% rests with the top ten. This TCR derives from a young woman with HIV. The sequences come from unsorted PBMCs, collected 0.6 years after starting antiretroviral therapy. This chain links TRBV6-1 with TRBJ2-2; no firm D call. The CDR3 reads CASSDTSNTGELFF. In DNA, the CDR3 is TGTGCCAGCAGTGATACCTCGAACACCGGGGAGCTGTTTTTT.